Following are 20 T cell receptor beta chains from one sample sequenced in a study of graft-versus-host responses after intestinal transplantation. Here immunoSEQ multiplex PCR was the method, and the copy in TCRdb shows in-frame clones only, minus some. The table has more than 70,000 clones, around 90% seen once; the top ten hold around 0.38%. No antigen is known for these receptors. The material was unstimulated CD8+ T cells sorted from spleen or lymph node cells, obtained before transplant. The receptors come from a human donor who was the organ donor for an intestinal transplant.

The chain has TRBV6-1 and TRBJ2-7; 11 positions match TRBD1. The CDR3 runs to 16 residues. Germline loops: CDR1 MNHNS, CDR2 SASEGT. V was clipped by 4 bases and J by 4 bases; unmatched bases: 9. The DNA for the CDR3 is TGTGCCAGCAGTGTTCGGACAGGGGGCTTGGAATACGAGCAGTACTTC. Its protein product is CASSVRTGGLEYEQYF.

V and J are TRBV18 and TRBJ2-5, with D tentatively TRBD2 (6 bases). Germline V gene data show CDR1 as KGHSH and CDR2 as LQKENI. This CDR3 spans 13 amino acids. With 6 bases removed from V and 4 bases from J, the gap between germline ends came to 12 bases. The CDR3 spells CASSPLARETQYF. In DNA, the CDR3 is TGTGCCAGCTCCCCTCTAGCGAGAGAGACCCAGTACTTC.

The genes are TRBV5-1 and TRBJ2-7; possibly TRBD1 for D (5 bases). The CDR3 is made up of 16 amino acids. Germline V gene sequence: CDR1 SGHRS, CDR2 YFSETQ. Between the trimmed V and J ends, which lost 0 bases and 0 bases, there was a span of 13 bases. The DNA of the CDR3 is TGCGCCAGCAGCTTGGCCGCAGGGCAGAGCTCCTACGAGCAGTACTTC. Protein sequence: CASSLAAGQSSYEQYF.

The chain carries TRBV19 and TRBJ2-1; D is possibly TRBD1 (5 bases). The germline V and J ends were trimmed by 3 bases and 3 bases, with 9 bases remaining between them. The germline CDR1 and CDR2 sequences are LNHDA and SQIVND (reference sequence). The CDR3 is 14 amino acids. CDR3 nucleotides: TGTGCCAGTAGTATGCAGGGCGTCTACAATGAGCAGTTCTTC. Translating gives CASSMQGVYNEQFF.

The V call is TRBV6-1, the J call TRBJ1-1; 7 bases are shared with TRBD1. Germline CDR1 and CDR2: MNHNS and SASEGT. Germline trimming cut 2 bases from V and 7 bases from J; bases unmatched to any gene: 7. This CDR3 comprises 14 residues. The CDR3 region has the DNA TGTGCCAGCAGTGAATACGGGACAGCGAGTGAAGCTTTCTTT. Translated: CASSEYGTASEAFF.

The V call is TRBV30, the J call TRBJ1-1; tentatively, D is TRBD1 (5 bases). This CDR3 region has 11 residues. V lost 4 bases, J lost 7 bases, and 10 bases lay in between. The germline CDR1 and CDR2 sequences are GTSNPN and SVGIG (reference sequence). The CDR3 sequence is CAWTGGVEAFF. DNA of the CDR3: TGTGCCTGGACTGGGGGGGTTGAAGCTTTCTTT. Complete variable domain (other parts from reference TRBV30 and TRBJ1-1): SQTIHQWPATLVQPVGSPLSLECTVEGTSNPNLYWYRQAAGRGLQLLFYSVGIGQISSEVPQNLSASRPQDRQFILSSKKLLLSDSGFYLCAWTGGVEAFFGQGTRLTVV.

The chain has TRBV27 and TRBJ2-4; 9 bases fit TRBD1. Germline CDR1 is MNHEY and CDR2 is SMNVEV (reference sequence). The CDR3 is 16 amino acids. V trimming: 4 bases; J trimming: 0 bases; junction bases outside the gene matches: 4. The CDR3 loop is CASSSGTGTAKNIQYF. DNA for the CDR3: TGTGCCAGCAGTTCCGGGACAGGGACAGCCAAAAACATTCAGTACTTC.

This rearrangement joins TRBV11-3 to TRBJ2-7; the match to TRBD1 covers 10 bases. Trimming took 3 bases from V and 3 from J; bases not matched to a gene: 2. The germline V gene encodes CDR1 SGHNT and CDR2 YENEEA. This CDR3 is built from 14 residues. This CDR3 reads CASSFGTGVYEQYF. As DNA, the CDR3 is TGTGCCAGCAGCTTCGGGACAGGGGTCTACGAGCAGTACTTC.

V usage is TRBV4-2 and J usage is TRBJ1-2; 7 positions match TRBD1. This CDR3 spans 18 amino acids. CDR1 LGHNA and CDR2 YNFKEQ come from the germline V gene. Unmatched junction bases numbered 17, after V lost 0 bases and J lost 7 bases. The CDR3 region is CASSQDEIGTAVRGGYTF. As DNA, the CDR3 is TGTGCCAGCAGCCAAGACGAAATCGGGACAGCAGTGAGGGGTGGCTACACCTTC.

To note about this clone: Mismatch with germline at one junction end may stem from a read error. The V call is TRBV4-1, the J call TRBJ2-2; perhaps TRBD2 as D (5 bases). The V gene's germline CDR1 is MGHRA and CDR2 YSYEKL. This CDR3 has 15 residues. This chain's CDR3 is CASSQELDWTGELFF. The CDR3 bases are TGCGCCAGCAGCCAAGAACTAGATTGGACCGGAGAGCTGTTTTTT.

This rearrangement joins TRBV19 to TRBJ2-1; 7 bases are shared with TRBD2. The junction had 9 bases not matched to a gene; V was cut back by 6 bases and J by 4 bases. The CDR3 covers 15 residues. Germline CDR1 and CDR2: LNHDA and SQIVND (reference sequence). CDR3 residues: CASSHSGFAYNEQFF. DNA of the CDR3: TGTGCCAGTAGCCATAGCGGGTTCGCATACAATGAGCAGTTCTTC.

The chain uses TRBV19 and TRBJ1-4; no reliable D call. V was pared by 3 bases and J by 3 bases, with 11 bases between. The CDR3 is made up of 15 amino acids. CDR1 and CDR2 from the germline V gene are LNHDA and SQIVND (reference sequence). The CDR3 DNA reads as TGTGCCAGTAGTATGGGAGGGCCGGCTAATGAAAAACTGTTTTTT. It codes for CASSMGGPANEKLFF.

This clone appeared once. The V and J genes are TRBV4-3 and TRBJ2-3; the match to TRBD2 covers 10 bases. Unmatched junction bases numbered 4, after V lost 0 bases and J lost 4 bases. There are 16 residues in the CDR3. Germline-derived CDR1 and CDR2 are LGHNA and YSLEER. Written as DNA, the CDR3 is TGCGCCAGCAGCCAAGATTCGACTAGCGGGTCAGATACGCAGTATTTT. This sequence encodes CASSQDSTSGSDTQYF.

The V call is TRBV19, the J call TRBJ1-1, with D hard to call. This CDR3 has 14 amino acids. CDR1 is LNHDA and CDR2 is SQIVND in the germline V gene (reference sequence). The ends were cut back, 5 bases at V and 2 bases at J, with 12 bases in the middle. The CDR3 sequence is CASSLYSTNTEAFF. CDR3 bases: TGTGCCAGTAGTCTATACAGCACTAACACTGAAGCTTTCTTT.

This chain joins TRBV7-2 and TRBJ1-6; a weak D match, TRBD1 (6 bases). Germline lookup yields CDR1 SGHTA and CDR2 FQGNSA. Trimming removed 4 bases at V and 10 bases at J, with 20 bases between. This CDR3 region has 16 residues. DNA of the CDR3: TGTGCCAGCAGCTCCCCTCGCGAAGGGGGAAACTCACCCCTCCACTTT. This codes for CASSSPREGGNSPLHF.

The chain employs TRBV5-1 and TRBJ2-7; D may be TRBD2 (7 bases). Germline V gives CDR1 SGHRS, CDR2 YFSETQ. The germline V and J ends were trimmed by 4 bases and 7 bases, with 15 bases remaining between them. The CDR3 is 13 amino acids. The CDR3 loop reads CASSPPGGLEQYF. The CDR3 nucleotides are TGCGCCAGCAGCCCTCCGGGGGGCCTGGAGCAGTACTTC.

The chain's CDR3 is CSVVKAGEQYF. CDR3 in DNA: TGCAGCGTTGTCAAGGCGGGGGAGCAGTACTTC. V and J are TRBV29-1 and TRBJ2-7; a possible D gene is TRBD2 (6 bases). V lost 4 bases and J 7 bases, leaving 11 bases between the germline ends. Germline CDR1 is SQVTM and CDR2 is ANQGSEA. The CDR3 has 11 amino acids.

V and J are TRBV5-1 and TRBJ2-2; 9 nucleotides agree with TRBD1. The CDR3 spans 16 residues. The germline V gene encodes CDR1 SGHRS and CDR2 YFSETQ. The J segment lost 5 bases and the V segment lost 3 bases, leaving 8 bases of the junction unmatched. This CDR3 reads CASSSTWTGDTGELFF. The CDR3 DNA is TGCGCCAGCAGCTCTACCTGGACAGGGGATACCGGGGAGCTGTTTTTT. Supplemented by reference TRBV5-1 and TRBJ2-2, the full variable domain reads KAGVTQTPRYLIKTRGQQVTLSCSPISGHRSVSWYQQTPGQGLQFLFEYFSETQRNKGNFPGRFSGRQFSNSRSEMNVSTLELGDSALYLCASSSTWTGDTGELFFGEGSRLTVL.

Only one count was recorded for this clone. V usage is TRBV4-1 and J usage is TRBJ2-1; 10 nucleotides align to TRBD1. Germline trimming cut 3 bases from V and 7 bases from J; bases unmatched to any gene: 9. Germline V gene data show CDR1 as MGHRA and CDR2 as YSYEKL. The CDR3 contains 16 residues. The CDR3 DNA reads TGCGCCAGCAGCCAGAGGACAGGGGGAATGAGGAATGAGCAGTTCTTC. This sequence encodes CASSQRTGGMRNEQFF.

The V gene is TRBV5-6, the J gene TRBJ2-7; 7 bases align to TRBD1. The length of the CDR3 is 15 residues. Germline CDR1 and CDR2: SGHDT and YYEEEE. Trimming took 5 bases from V and 1 from J; bases not matched to a gene: 9. CDR3: CASSTPPGQSYEQYF. The CDR3 DNA sequence: TGTGCCAGCAGTACTCCTCCGGGACAGTCCTACGAGCAGTACTTC. Variable domain in full (rest from reference TRBV5-6 and TRBJ2-7): DAGVTQSPTHLIKTRGQQVTLRCSPKSGHDTVSWYQQALGQGPQFIFQYYEEEERQRGNFPDRFSGHQFPNYSSELNVNALLLGDSALYLCASSTPPGQSYEQYFGPGTRLTVT.